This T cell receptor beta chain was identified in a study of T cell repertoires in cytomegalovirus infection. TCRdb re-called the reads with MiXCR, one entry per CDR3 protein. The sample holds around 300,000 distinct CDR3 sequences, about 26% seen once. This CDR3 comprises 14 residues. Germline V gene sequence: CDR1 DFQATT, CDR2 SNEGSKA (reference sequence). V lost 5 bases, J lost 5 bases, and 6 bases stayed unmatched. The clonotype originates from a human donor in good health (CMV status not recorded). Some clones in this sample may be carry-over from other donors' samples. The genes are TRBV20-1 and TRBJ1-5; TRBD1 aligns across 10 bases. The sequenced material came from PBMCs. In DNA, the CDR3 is TGCAGTGCTTACCGGGACAGGGGTTATCAGCCCCAGCATTTT. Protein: CSAYRDRGYQPQHF.